The 6 T cell receptor beta chains listed next were all sequenced from one sample in a study of blood T cells in healthy people across ages. Sample-barcoded 5' priming and a J-beta primer mix drove a second PCR of 7 to 11 cycles. MiXCR was run by TCRdb on the 5' RACE reads, yielding one entry per CDR3 protein. The table includes hundreds of thousands of distinct CDR3 sequences, 62% detected once. Sequenced: blood. The receptors here all came from a man aged 25-45 years in good health.

The V and J genes are TRBV15 and TRBJ2-5; D is undetermined. The V gene lost 1 base and the J gene lost 6 bases, with 9 bases spanning the gap. The CDR3 sequence is 13 residues long. Germline loops: CDR1 LNHNV, CDR2 YYDKDF (reference sequence). The CDR3 loop reads CATSRGTAKTQYF. The CDR3 DNA sequence: TGTGCCACCAGCAGAGGCACAGCTAAGACCCAGTACTTC.

On this clonotype itself: The junction does not match germline at one end; this may be a read error. V usage is TRBV9 and J usage is TRBJ2-5; D is undetermined. The J call could be wrong; TRBJ2-7 is a better fit for the DNA end. The germline gives CDR1 SGDLS, CDR2 YYNGEE. The CDR3 has 14 residues. This chain's CDR3 is CASGVEWKTGEQYF. DNA for the CDR3: TGTGCCAGCGGCGTAGAGTGGAAGACGGGCGAGCAGTACTTC.

This chain joins TRBV5-6 and TRBJ1-2; unclear D gene. Trimming cost V 2 bases and J 0 bases, with 11 bases left between them. The CDR3 runs to 15 residues. CDR1 and CDR2 (germline): SGHDT, YYEEEE. CDR3: CASSLNELTNYGYTF. Written as DNA, the CDR3 is TGTGCCAGCAGCTTAAACGAACTCACTAACTATGGCTACACCTTC.

V gene TRBV6-2 or TRBV6-3 combines with J gene TRBJ2-5; TRBD2 is a possible D gene (5 bases). CDR1 and CDR2 from the germline V gene are MNHEY and SVGEGT. This CDR3 spans 14 amino acids. V was shortened by 5 bases and J by 5 bases, with 15 bases between the two germline ends. This chain's CDR3 is CASSGGLLGETQYF. CDR3 DNA: TGTGCCAGCAGTGGCGGACTCCTGGGGGAGACCCAGTACTTC.

This sequence joins TRBV30 and TRBJ2-1; 10 bases map to TRBD2. Germline lookup yields CDR1 GTSNPN and CDR2 SVGIG (reference sequence). The length of the CDR3 is 13 residues. J gave up 8 bases and V 6 bases, and 7 bases lay outside the gene matches. The CDR3 loop reads CACKLAGLYEQFF. CDR3 DNA sequence: TGTGCCTGCAAACTAGCGGGGTTATATGAGCAGTTCTTC.

V gene TRBV4-2 combines with J gene TRBJ2-1; 15 positions match TRBD2. V was pared by 0 bases and J by 9 bases, with 3 bases of the junction left unmatched. Germline loops: CDR1 LGHNA, CDR2 YNFKEQ. The CDR3 loop spans 16 amino acids. CDR3 sequence (DNA): TGTGCCAGCAGCCAAGAATGGACTAGCGGGGGGGGTGAGCAGTTCTTC. This sequence encodes CASSQEWTSGGGEQFF.